One sample yielded the 27 T cell receptor beta chains listed below, sequenced in a study of cytotoxic CD8 clonotypes in ibrutinib-treated CLL. Measured with immunoSEQ multiplex PCR; TCRdb has only the in-frame clones, and not every one. The sample contains some 130,000 clones, roughly 85% of which appear only once. The sequencing used PBMCs, collected after 24 months of ibrutinib treatment. These receptors originate from a human donor with chronic lymphocytic leukemia.

The chain has TRBV9 and TRBJ2-7; 8 bases align to TRBD1. CDR3 size: 15 residues. The V gene's germline CDR1 is SGDLS and CDR2 YYNGEE. V lost 0 bases and J lost 2; bases outside the gene matches: 4. CDR3 bases: TGTGCCAGCAGCGTAGCCGGGACAGGAGCCTACGAGCAGTACTTC. Translation gives CASSVAGTGAYEQYF.

The V gene is TRBV28, the J gene TRBJ1-5; no reliable D call. Germline lookup yields CDR1 MDHEN and CDR2 SYDVKM. The CDR3 totals 15 residues. Trimming took off 3 bases at V and 0 bases at J, with 9 bases between the two ends. This CDR3 is CASSLSVDSNQPQHF. Written as DNA, the CDR3 is TGTGCCAGCAGTTTGTCGGTTGATAGCAATCAGCCCCAGCATTTT. Supplemented by reference TRBV28 and TRBJ1-5, the full variable domain reads DVKVTQSSRYLVKRTGEKVFLECVQDMDHENMFWYRQDPGLGLRLIYFSYDVKMKEKGDIPEGYSVSREKKERFSLILESASTNQTSMYLCASSLSVDSNQPQHFGDGTRLSIL.

The V gene is TRBV15, the J gene TRBJ2-2; 14 positions match TRBD2. J was trimmed by 9 bases and V by 6 bases; bases with no gene match: 9. CDR3 length: 16 amino acids. The germline CDR1 and CDR2 sequences are LNHNV and YYDKDF (reference sequence). The CDR3 nucleotides read TGTGCCACCAGATCGGAGGGGACTAGCGGGAGCCGGGAGCTGTTTTTT. Residues: CATRSEGTSGSRELFF. The entire variable domain, with the rest obtained from reference TRBV15 and TRBJ2-2, is as follows: DAMVIQNPRYQVTQFGKPVTLSCSQTLNHNVMYWYQQKSSQAPKLLFHYYDKDFNNEADTPDNFQSRRPNTSFCFLDIRSPGLGDTAMYLCATRSEGTSGSRELFFGEGSRLTVL.

The chain carries TRBV7-9 and TRBJ1-5; 10 nucleotides line up with TRBD1. The germline CDR1 and CDR2 sequences are SEHNR and FQNEAQ (reference sequence). V was pared by 1 base and J by 5 bases, with 5 bases of the junction left unmatched. The CDR3 consists of 16 residues. The CDR3 bases are TGTGCCAGCAGCTTAGGGACAGGGGGGAGCGATCAGCCCCAGCATTTT. Its protein is CASSLGTGGSDQPQHF.

The chain combines TRBV19 with TRBJ2-6; 9 bases are a match to TRBD1. The CDR3 is made up of 16 amino acids. The germline V gene encodes CDR1 LNHDA and CDR2 SQIVND (reference sequence). Trimming removed 6 bases from V and 9 bases from J; junction bases left unmatched: 12. CDR3 sequence (DNA): TGTGCCAGTAGCGGGACAGGGTTGGTGTTGGACAACGTCCTGACTTTC. Its protein is CASSGTGLVLDNVLTF.

The chain is built from TRBV6-4 and TRBJ2-7, with D perhaps given as TRBD1 or TRBD2 (6 bases each). The CDR3 is 16 amino acids. The germline V and J ends were trimmed by 3 bases and 0 bases, with 15 bases remaining between them. The germline CDR1 and CDR2 sequences are MRHNA and SNTAGT. For the CDR3, the DNA is TGTGCCAGCAGTGATAGGGGGACTCTAACCTCCTACGAGCAGTACTTC. This translates into CASSDRGTLTSYEQYF.

The genes are TRBV19 and TRBJ1-1; D unresolved. The ends were cut back, 3 bases at V and 6 bases at J, with 11 bases in the middle. The CDR3 totals 13 residues. Germline CDR1 and CDR2: LNHDA and SQIVND (reference sequence). CDR3 in DNA: TGTGCCAGTAGTATTATAGGGCCGGCTGAAGCTTTCTTT. Protein product: CASSIIGPAEAFF.

The J gene is TRBJ2-7, the V gene TRBV7-9; 8 bases are shared with TRBD1. The V gene end was trimmed by 4 bases and the J gene end by 4 bases; junction bases not matched to a gene: 9. This CDR3 spans 15 amino acids. CDR1 is SEHNR, CDR2 FQNEAQ, per germline (reference sequence). In DNA form, the CDR3 reads TGTGCCAGCAGCTCCGGACAGGGTCCCCCTTACGAGCAGTACTTC. This sequence encodes CASSSGQGPPYEQYF.

The chain couples TRBV7-2 to TRBJ1-2; tentatively, D is TRBD1 (6 bases). V was shortened by 8 bases and J by 8 bases, with 18 bases between the two germline ends. The CDR3 has 13 residues. The V gene's germline CDR1 is SGHTA and CDR2 FQGNSA. The CDR3 loop is CASSTGGLVGYTF. The CDR3 DNA is TGTGCCAGCTCAACGGGGGGCCTTGTGGGCTACACCTTC.

The rearrangement uses TRBV18 and TRBJ2-7; TRBD1 matches at 12 bases. The CDR3 has 14 residues. With V trimmed by 8 bases and J by 6 bases, 8 bases remained unmatched. Germline V lookup: CDR1 KGHSH, CDR2 LQKENI. This CDR3 is CASAEGQGALEQYF. The CDR3 region has the DNA TGTGCCAGCGCTGAGGGACAGGGGGCGCTCGAGCAGTACTTC.

The chain joins TRBV5-1 to TRBJ2-7; TRBD2 agrees at 7 bases. The trim removed 0 bases at V and 6 bases at J, leaving 6 bases unmatched. Germline CDR1 and CDR2: SGHRS and YFSETQ. The CDR3 runs 14 residues. This chain's CDR3 is CASSLGRGSGEQYF. In DNA, the CDR3 is TGCGCCAGCAGCTTGGGTCGCGGGAGTGGCGAGCAGTACTTC.

The rearrangement uses TRBV28 and TRBJ1-1, with D hard to call. This CDR3 has 17 residues. V gave up 5 bases and J gave up 5 bases, with 24 bases separating them. Germline-derived CDR1 and CDR2 are MDHEN and SYDVKM. The CDR3 loop is CASSPWTGIRSGTEAFF. In DNA form, the CDR3 reads TGTGCCAGCAGTCCATGGACGGGGATAAGGAGTGGTACTGAAGCTTTCTTT.

The chain joins TRBV18 to TRBJ1-2; no clear D gene. Germline V lookup: CDR1 KGHSH, CDR2 LQKENI. This CDR3 has 14 amino acids. V was cut by 0 bases and J by 7 bases, with 12 bases left in between. CDR3 protein: CASSPPESRRGYTF. CDR3 bases: TGTGCCAGCTCACCACCAGAATCACGACGTGGCTACACCTTC.

This chain connects TRBV27 to TRBJ1-6; a possible D gene is TRBD1 (5 bases). The CDR3 loop spans 15 amino acids. Germline V gene data show CDR1 as MNHEY and CDR2 as SMNVEV (reference sequence). Trimming pared 3 bases from V and 7 bases from J, leaving 13 bases between. Written as DNA, the CDR3 is TGTGCCAGCAGTTTCGGCACAGGACTAAATTCACCCCTCCACTTT. Amino acid sequence: CASSFGTGLNSPLHF.

The genes are TRBV5-1 and TRBJ2-2, with 11 bases that match TRBD2. The J segment lost 1 base and the V segment lost 6 bases, leaving 2 bases of the junction unmatched. The V gene's germline CDR1 is SGHRS and CDR2 YFSETQ. The CDR3 has 15 residues. The CDR3 sequence is CASTGLAGNTGELFF. In nucleotides, the CDR3 is TGCGCCAGCACCGGACTAGCGGGGAACACCGGGGAGCTGTTTTTT.

V is TRBV7-2 and J is TRBJ1-5; D is unclear. The CDR3 loop spans 15 amino acids. V was trimmed by 5 bases and J by 6 bases, leaving 17 bases between them. The germline gives CDR1 SGHTA, CDR2 FQGNSA. The CDR3 DNA is TGTGCCAGCAGCCCCCAGTCGGGATGGGCTCAGCCCCAGCATTTT. This codes for CASSPQSGWAQPQHF.

The V call is TRBV6-5, the J call TRBJ2-5; weak D call: TRBD1 (6 bases). CDR3 size: 13 residues. V was shortened by 6 bases and J by 5 bases, with 13 bases between the two germline ends. Per germline, CDR1 MNHEY and CDR2 SVGAGI. CDR3 residues: CASSLTGKETQYF. The DNA of the CDR3 is TGTGCCAGCAGCTTAACAGGGAAGGAGACCCAGTACTTC.

The gene calls are TRBV6-4 and TRBJ2-1, with D possibly matching TRBD1 (6 bases). CDR3 size: 14 residues. Trimming left V 4 bases short and J 6 bases short, with 13 bases between. Germline assignment: CDR1 MRHNA and CDR2 SNTAGT. The CDR3 sequence is CASSVQGASNEQFF. The CDR3 DNA reads TGTGCCAGCAGTGTACAGGGCGCCTCCAATGAGCAGTTCTTC.

This rearrangement joins TRBV27 to TRBJ1-5; D is unresolved. V dropped 2 bases and J dropped 1 base, with 21 bases sitting between them. CDR1 MNHEY and CDR2 SMNVEV come from the germline V gene (reference sequence). The CDR3 totals 19 residues. The CDR3 region is CASSLPIDLPESSNQPQHF. The CDR3 DNA is TGTGCCAGCAGTTTACCCATTGATCTCCCTGAATCGAGCAATCAGCCCCAGCATTTT.

The gene calls are TRBV7-2 and TRBJ2-7, with 10 bases identical to TRBD1. V dropped 5 bases and J dropped 1; count of bases not matched to a gene: 5. The CDR3 has 15 residues. CDR1 SGHTA and CDR2 FQGNSA come from the germline V gene. The CDR3 region is CASSGRTGGSYEQYF. CDR3 nucleotides: TGTGCCAGCAGCGGTAGGACAGGGGGGTCCTACGAGCAGTACTTC.

The rearrangement links TRBV10-3 to TRBJ2-7, with a tentative D call TRBD1 (6 bases). This CDR3 spans 13 amino acids. V gave up 11 bases and J gave up 5 bases, with 19 bases separating them. Germline assignment: CDR1 ENHRY and CDR2 SYGVKD. The CDR3 sequence: CASLGSRGHEQYF. The CDR3 bases are TGTGCCTCGCTAGGGTCCAGGGGCCACGAGCAGTACTTC.

The chain combines TRBV30 with TRBJ1-3, with TRBD1 matching over 7 bases. Germline V gene data show CDR1 as GTSNPN and CDR2 as SVGIG (reference sequence). V trimming: 2 bases; J trimming: 4 bases; junction bases outside the gene matches: 8. CDR3 length equals 15 residues. The CDR3 coding sequence is TGTGCCTGGAGTAAAGCAGGGGGGGGAGGAAACACCATATATTTT. Protein product: CAWSKAGGGGNTIYF.

This clone showed up just a few times. The chain is built from TRBV9 and TRBJ2-1, with D possibly matching TRBD1 (6 bases). CDR1 is SGDLS and CDR2 is YYNGEE in the germline V gene. V gave up 2 bases and J gave up 7 bases, with 16 bases separating them. This CDR3 comprises 15 residues. CDR3 bases: TGTGCCAGCAGCGTTCAAGGTGGCCAGGGGAATGAGCAGTTCTTC. Translated: CASSVQGGQGNEQFF.

The DNA of the CDR3 is TGTGCCAGCAGTTTTTCCCCCGGCCGCGGGGGAGGCAATCAGCCCCAGCATTTT. Its translation: CASSFSPGRGGGNQPQHF. This chain connects TRBV28 to TRBJ1-5; D may be TRBD1 (5 bases). Germline lookup yields CDR1 MDHEN and CDR2 SYDVKM. CDR3 length: 18 residues. V lost 3 bases and J lost 2, with 20 bases in between. Drawing the rest from reference TRBV28 and TRBJ1-5, the complete variable domain is DVKVTQSSRYLVKRTGEKVFLECVQDMDHENMFWYRQDPGLGLRLIYFSYDVKMKEKGDIPEGYSVSREKKERFSLILESASTNQTSMYLCASSFSPGRGGGNQPQHFGDGTRLSIL.

This sequence joins TRBV28 and TRBJ1-1; the D is unclear. CDR1 is MDHEN, CDR2 SYDVKM, per germline. The CDR3 length is 14 residues. Trimming took 5 bases from V and 3 from J, leaving 13 bases between them. The CDR3 spells CASSPTAAYTEAFF. The CDR3 region has the DNA TGTGCCAGCAGTCCGACCGCGGCATACACTGAAGCTTTCTTT.

V and J are TRBV7-2 and TRBJ2-1, with 7 bases matching TRBD1. Germline CDR1 and CDR2: SGHTA and FQGNSA. V trimming: 3 bases; J trimming: 3 bases; junction bases outside the gene matches: 2. CDR3 length: 14 residues. CDR3 DNA: TGTGCCAGCAGCTTCGGGACAGTCTACAATGAGCAGTTCTTC. It specifies CASSFGTVYNEQFF.

This chain uses TRBV7-9 with TRBJ2-7; a possible D gene is TRBD2 (6 bases). The CDR3 runs to 13 residues. The germline V gene encodes CDR1 SEHNR and CDR2 FQNEAQ (reference sequence). V was pared by 7 bases and J by 7 bases, with 17 bases between. The DNA of the CDR3 is TGTGCCAGCACGGGACTCCCCCCTGGGGAGCAGTACTTC. It codes for CASTGLPPGEQYF.